A single T cell receptor (beta chain) is shown here with its context. Its antigen remains unidentified. The CDR3 has 15 residues. Germline V lookup: CDR1 SGHDN, CDR2 FVKESK. V gave up 4 bases and J gave up 0 bases; unmatched junction bases: 5. This sample is part of a study of cytomegalovirus exposure and HLA in healthy donors. Study-wide findings and caveats: HLA restriction was apparent for most CMV-associated TCR beta chains in a later analysis. A later look showed TCR association rates differing by HLA locus, highest for DRB1 and lowest for HLA-C.

PCR amplification relied on 60 Vbeta primers (plus 13 Jbeta primers). Only in-frame clones appear in the TCRdb table, and some are missing; sequencing was by immunoSEQ multiplex PCR. In total, the table holds 200,000 to 250,000 clones. This receptor was taken from a woman aged 25 to 39 in good health and CMV-seropositive. The sequencing input was PBMCs. This chain connects TRBV14 to TRBJ2-7; 8 positions match TRBD2. CDR3 sequence reads: CASSPRGDASYEQYF. DNA for the CDR3: TGTGCCAGCAGCCCGCGGGGGGACGCCTCCTACGAGCAGTACTTC.